This record looks at one TCR beta chain sequence and its context. TCRdb's copy holds only in-frame clones and misses some; the assay was immunoSEQ multiplex PCR. Of about 83,000 clones detected, 65% to 85% appear once; the ten largest clones hold 1.2% to 1.5%. The CDR3 is made up of 15 amino acids. Trimming at V came to 4 bases and at J to 10 bases, leaving 15 bases not matched to a gene. Germline V lookup: CDR1 KGHSH, CDR2 LQKENI. The data are from a study of lymphopenia after photon versus proton radiotherapy. The sequence was obtained from a man aged 55 to 70 with pancreatic cancer. Sequenced material: peripheral blood, taken from a patient treated with proton-based radiotherapy. This rearrangement joins TRBV18 to TRBJ1-2; 7 nucleotides agree with TRBD1. The CDR3 loop reads CASSQTGQALYHYTF. As DNA, the CDR3 is TGTGCCAGCTCACAGACTGGACAGGCGCTCTATCACTACACCTTC.